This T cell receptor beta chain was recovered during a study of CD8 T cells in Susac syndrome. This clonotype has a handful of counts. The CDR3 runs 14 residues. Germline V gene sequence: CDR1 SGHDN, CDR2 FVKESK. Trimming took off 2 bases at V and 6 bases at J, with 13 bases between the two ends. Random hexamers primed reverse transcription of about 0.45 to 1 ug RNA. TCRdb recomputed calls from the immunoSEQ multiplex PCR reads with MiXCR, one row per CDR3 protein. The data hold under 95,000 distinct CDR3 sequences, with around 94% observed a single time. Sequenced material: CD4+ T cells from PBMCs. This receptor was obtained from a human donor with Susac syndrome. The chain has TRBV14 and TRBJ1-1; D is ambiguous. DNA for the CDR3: TGTGCCAGCAGCCAAATGAGTTACGGCTCTGAAGCTTTCTTT. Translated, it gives CASSQMSYGSEAFF.